The 11 T cell receptor beta chains below were found in one sample sequenced in a study of T cells in localized non-small cell lung cancer. The assay was immunoSEQ multiplex PCR, and TCRdb's table has in-frame clones only and misses some. The table shows approximately 24,000 clones, with about 89% occurring only once. Here the sequenced sample was peripheral blood, taken before any cancer treatment. These receptors originate from a man aged 35-75 years with stage I squamous cell lung carcinoma.

CDR3 protein: CASSSTGYGYTF. CDR3 in DNA: TGTGCCAGTAGTTCCACCGGCTATGGCTACACCTTC. The V and J genes are TRBV19 and TRBJ1-2; D is unresolved. Germline V CDR1 and CDR2: LNHDA, SQIVND (reference sequence). The length of the CDR3 is 12 residues. V lost 5 bases and J lost 4, with 8 bases in between.

CDR3 coding DNA: TGCGCCAGCAGCCCTTCCGGCCCGGGAGCCTACAATGAGCAGTTCTTC. Its protein product is CASSPSGPGAYNEQFF. The J gene is TRBJ2-1, the V gene TRBV4-1; perhaps TRBD2 as D (6 bases). This CDR3 spans 16 amino acids. Deletions cut 4 bases from V and 2 bases from J, with 15 bases between. Germline V gene data show CDR1 as MGHRA and CDR2 as YSYEKL.

The chain employs TRBV5-1 and TRBJ2-1; 7 nucleotides line up with TRBD1. The V and J ends lost 4 bases and 4 bases, in that order; junction bases with no gene match: 8. This CDR3 region has 15 residues. Germline CDR1 reads SGHRS; CDR2 reads YFSETQ. CDR3 DNA: TGCGCCAGCAGCATCGACAGGGTTGAGTACAATGAGCAGTTCTTC. Translating gives CASSIDRVEYNEQFF.

This clone was counted a single time. In DNA, the CDR3 is TGTGCCAGCAGCTTAGAGGGGCTCGGGGTAGCGTGGGAGACCCAGTACTTC. It encodes CASSLEGLGVAWETQYF. The chain is built from TRBV11-2 and TRBJ2-5; D tentatively fits TRBD1 or TRBD2 (5 bases each). The CDR3 contains 17 residues. Trimming removed 0 bases at V and 5 bases at J, with 19 bases between. CDR1 SGHAT and CDR2 FQNNGV come from the germline V gene.

This clone is a singleton in its sample. The rearrangement uses TRBV4-1 and TRBJ2-3; 10 bases align to TRBD2. Germline lookup yields CDR1 MGHRA and CDR2 YSYEKL. Trimming at V came to 5 bases and at J to 0 bases, leaving 2 bases not matched to a gene. The CDR3 is made up of 15 amino acids. As DNA, the CDR3 is TGCGCCAGCAGCGTAGCGGGGGGCAGCACAGATACGCAGTATTTT. Amino acids: CASSVAGGSTDTQYF.

The DNA for the CDR3 is TGTGCCAGCAGCTTGTTGGGCGGGGGGTCGGTCGGGGAGCTGTTTTTT. Its translation: CASSLLGGGSVGELFF. V usage is TRBV7-2 and J usage is TRBJ2-2; 8 positions match TRBD2. Germline V gene lookup returns CDR1 SGHTA and CDR2 FQGNSA. CDR3 length equals 16 residues. V lost 3 bases, J lost 7 bases, and 10 bases stayed unmatched.

The chain recombines TRBV30 with TRBJ1-3, with D unresolved. Trimming took off 4 bases at V and 0 bases at J, with 13 bases between the two ends. The V gene's germline CDR1 is GTSNPN and CDR2 SVGIG (reference sequence). The CDR3 extends over 15 amino acids. Written as DNA, the CDR3 is TGTGCCTGGACACCGGACGGATACTCTGGAAACACCATATATTTT. Translating it yields CAWTPDGYSGNTIYF. Full variable domain (missing parts from reference TRBV30 and TRBJ1-3): SQTIHQWPATLVQPVGSPLSLECTVEGTSNPNLYWYRQAAGRGLQLLFYSVGIGQISSEVPQNLSASRPQDRQFILSSKKLLLSDSGFYLCAWTPDGYSGNTIYFGEGSWLTVV.

The rearrangement links TRBV28 to TRBJ2-3, with D tentatively TRBD2 (5 bases). The CDR3 is 14 amino acids. V was cut by 3 bases and J by 4 bases, with 11 bases left in between. Germline V gene sequence: CDR1 MDHEN, CDR2 SYDVKM. The CDR3 DNA follows: TGTGCCAGCAGTTTTGAGGGTGTAGCAGATACGCAGTATTTT. It yields the protein CASSFEGVADTQYF.

CDR3 protein: CASSEWDLYEQYF. The CDR3 nucleotides read TGTGCCAGCAGTGAATGGGACCTCTACGAGCAGTACTTC. The chain uses TRBV25-1 and TRBJ2-7; D could derive from TRBD1 or TRBD2 (5 bases each). This CDR3 is 13 amino acids long. Germline V gene data show CDR1 as MGHDK and CDR2 as SYGVNS. The V end lost 1 base, the J end lost 3 bases, and 7 bases lay between the germline ends.

V and J are TRBV4-2 and TRBJ1-2; D uncertain. The CDR3 contains 12 residues. V dropped 0 bases and J dropped 4 bases, with 3 bases sitting between them. Germline V gene sequence: CDR1 LGHNA, CDR2 YNFKEQ. Here the CDR3 DNA reads TGTGCCAGCAGCCAAGATGCCTATGGCTACACCTTC. It encodes CASSQDAYGYTF.

The chain carries TRBV2 and TRBJ1-5; D might be TRBD1 (5 bases). The germline CDR1 and CDR2 sequences are SNHLY and FYNNEI. V lost 5 bases and J lost 7, with 12 bases in between. This CDR3 contains 13 residues. The CDR3: CASSPTGGQPQHF. In DNA form, the CDR3 reads TGTGCCAGCAGTCCCACGGGGGGACAGCCCCAGCATTTT.